The 3 T cell receptor beta chains below all came from one sample that was sequenced in a study of blood T cell repertoires in COVID-19. Method: immunoSEQ multiplex PCR; TCRdb's copy keeps in-frame clones and lacks some. This table has 200,000 to 250,000 clones, around 84% appearing once. Sequencing was carried out using peripheral blood. These receptors all come from a woman older than 75 with active or convalescent COVID-19.

The rearrangement links TRBV5-1 to TRBJ2-3, with TRBD2 matching 7 bases. The length of the CDR3 is 15 residues. The J segment lost 0 bases and the V segment lost 7 bases, leaving 8 bases of the junction unmatched. The germline V gene encodes CDR1 SGHRS and CDR2 YFSETQ. The CDR3 loop reads CASCRLSGSTDTQYF. DNA for the CDR3: TGCGCCAGCTGCCGCCTTAGCGGGAGCACAGATACGCAGTATTTT.

CDR3: CASSEPGGGNYNEQFF. In DNA form, the CDR3 reads TGTGCCAGCAGTGAACCGGGCGGGGGGAACTACAATGAGCAGTTCTTC. The chain employs TRBV6-1 and TRBJ2-1; 8 bases match TRBD2. Trimming removed 2 bases from V and 3 bases from J; junction bases left unmatched: 6. CDR3 length equals 16 residues. Germline CDR1 MNHNS, CDR2 SASEGT.

Only one count was recorded for this clone. The V call is TRBV4-3, the J call TRBJ1-4, with D perhaps TRBD1 (5 bases). The ends were cut back, 0 bases at V and 4 bases at J, with 12 bases in the middle. The CDR3 extends over 16 amino acids. Germline V gene data show CDR1 as LGHNA and CDR2 as YSLEER. The CDR3 DNA reads TGCGCCAGCAGCCAAGATTATGGTCAGGGTAATGAAAAACTGTTTTTT. It yields the protein CASSQDYGQGNEKLFF.